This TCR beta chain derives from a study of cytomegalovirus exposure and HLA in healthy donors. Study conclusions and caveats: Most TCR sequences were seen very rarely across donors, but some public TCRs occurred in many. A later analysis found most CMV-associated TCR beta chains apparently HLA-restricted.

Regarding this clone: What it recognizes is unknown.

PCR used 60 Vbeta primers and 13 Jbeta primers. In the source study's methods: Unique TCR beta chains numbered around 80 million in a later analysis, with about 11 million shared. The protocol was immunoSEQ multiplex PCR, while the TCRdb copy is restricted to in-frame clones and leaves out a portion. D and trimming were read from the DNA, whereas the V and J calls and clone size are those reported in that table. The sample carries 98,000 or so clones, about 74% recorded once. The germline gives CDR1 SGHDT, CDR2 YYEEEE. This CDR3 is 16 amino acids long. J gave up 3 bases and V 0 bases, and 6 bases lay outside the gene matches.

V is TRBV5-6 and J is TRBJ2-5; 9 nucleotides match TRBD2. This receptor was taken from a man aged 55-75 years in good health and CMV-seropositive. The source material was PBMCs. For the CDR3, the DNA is TGTGCCAGCAGCTTGGGCCCGAGCGGGGGGAAAGAGACCCAGTACTTC. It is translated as CASSLGPSGGKETQYF.